A selection of T cell receptor beta chains follows, all from one sample in a study of cytomegalovirus exposure and HLA in healthy donors. Only in-frame clones appear in the TCRdb table, and some are missing; sequencing was by immunoSEQ multiplex PCR. The data contain 150,000 to 200,000 clones, around four fifths of them seen just once; the ten biggest clones take up under 2%. Sequencing input: PBMCs. The receptors here all came from a woman aged 18-29 years in good health and CMV-seronegative. Both conserved end residues are part of each CDR3. D genes are given only for firm matches. Where a row states a size, it is once, few, many or the class of an expanded clone; other rows omit it.

TRBD2	TRBV19	TRBJ2-7	-	CASSILSGGTSYEQYF	TGTGCCAGTAGTATCCTAAGCGGGGGCACCTCATACGAGCAGTACTTC
TRBD2	TRBV11-2	TRBJ2-3	-	CASRSISGGVSDTQYF	TGTGCCAGCAGATCTATTAGCGGGGGGGTTTCAGATACGCAGTATTTT
-	TRBV28	TRBJ1-4	-	CASSQSLGGGGKLFF	TGTGCCAGCAGTCAAAGTTTGGGAGGGGGTGGAAAACTGTTTTTT
TRBD2	TRBV25-1	TRBJ2-4	-	CASSVWGGAAKNIQYF	TGTGCCAGCAGTGTTTGGGGGGGAGCGGCCAAAAACATTCAGTACTTC
-	TRBV5-1	TRBJ2-5	-	CASSEGQRETQYF	TGCGCCAGCAGCGAAGGACAGAGAGAGACCCAGTACTTC
TRBD1	TRBV6-5	TRBJ1-6	once	CASRGDRGNSPLHF	TGTGCCAGCAGAGGAGACAGGGGGAATTCACCCCTCCACTTT
-	TRBV6-5	TRBJ1-1	-	CASRRPARGNTEAFF	TGTGCCAGCAGGAGACCTGCTCGAGGGAACACTGAAGCTTTCTTT
TRBD2	TRBV5-1	TRBJ2-1	-	CASRWAGTSGGPYNEQFF	TGCGCCAGCAGATGGGCCGGGACTAGCGGGGGGCCCTACAATGAGCAGTTCTTC
TRBD2	TRBV29-1	TRBJ2-3	-	CSAGGGRSTDTQYF	TGCAGCGCGGGAGGGGGGCGCAGCACAGATACGCAGTATTTT
-	TRBV19	TRBJ1-2	once	CASSIGWDGYTF	TGTGCCAGTAGTATCGGGTGGGATGGCTACACCTTC
-	TRBV7-9	TRBJ2-5	once	CASSLAVRVETQYF	TGTGCCAGCAGCTTAGCAGTCAGGGTAGAGACCCAGTACTTC
TRBD1	TRBV6-1	TRBJ2-2	-	CASSALGDRGWVSNTGELFF	TGTGCCAGCAGTGCTCTTGGGGACAGGGGGTGGGTTTCTAACACCGGGGAGCTGTTTTTT
TRBD2	TRBV9	TRBJ2-1	-	CASSFSPAGGLYNEQFF	TGTGCCAGCAGCTTTTCACCCGCGGGGGGCCTTTACAATGAGCAGTTCTTC
-	TRBV6-1	TRBJ2-7	-	CASGLKDYSAYEQYF	TGTGCCAGCGGACTCAAAGACTATTCTGCCTACGAGCAGTACTTC
-	TRBV7-2	TRBJ2-7	-	CASSPPGARPYEQYF	TGTGCCAGCAGCCCTCCTGGGGCCAGGCCCTACGAGCAGTACTTC
TRBD2	TRBV28	TRBJ2-2	-	CASSPGLAVLTGELFF	TGTGCCAGCAGTCCCGGCCTAGCGGTCCTCACCGGGGAGCTGTTTTTT
-	TRBV19	TRBJ1-5	-	CASSPRVDSNQPQHF	TGTGCCAGTAGCCCCAGGGTCGATAGCAATCAGCCCCAGCATTTT
-	TRBV27	TRBJ2-1	-	CASSFGGSYNEQFF	TGTGCCAGCAGTTTCGGAGGATCCTACAATGAGCAGTTCTTC
TRBD1	TRBV6-6	TRBJ1-2	once	CASSYSDRGGYGYTF	TGTGCCAGCAGTTACTCTGACAGGGGGGGGTATGGCTACACCTTC
TRBD1	TRBV29-1	TRBJ2-5	-	CSAGTAGETQYF	TGCAGCGCAGGGACAGCTGGGGAGACCCAGTACTTC
TRBD1	TRBV19	TRBJ1-2	-	CASSPRRQDRGRRGYGYTF	TGTGCCAGTAGTCCCCGGCGCCAGGACAGGGGGCGTCGGGGCTATGGCTACACCTTC
-	TRBV29-1	TRBJ1-1	-	CSVSIPRGSTEAFF	TGCAGCGTTTCGATCCCCAGGGGTAGTACTGAAGCTTTCTTT
-	TRBV4-1	TRBJ1-5	-	CASSQDRRDSEPQHF	TGCGCCAGCAGCCAAGATCGACGGGATTCGGAGCCCCAGCATTTT
TRBD1	TRBV7-9	TRBJ1-5	-	CASSLGTGNQPQHF	TGTGCCAGCAGCTTAGGGACAGGGAATCAGCCCCAGCATTTT
-	TRBV9	TRBJ1-1	-	CASSVGGKGLNTEAFF	TGTGCCAGCAGCGTAGGGGGAAAGGGGTTGAACACTGAAGCTTTCTTT
-	TRBV13	TRBJ1-2	-	CASSLGDSPNYGYTF	TGTGCCAGCAGCTTAGGGGACAGCCCTAACTATGGCTACACCTTC
-	TRBV5-1	TRBJ2-7	-	CASSLAADEQYF	TGCGCCAGCAGCTTGGCCGCGGACGAGCAGTACTTC
-	TRBV7-9	TRBJ2-7	-	CASSPGHSYEQYF	TGTGCCAGCAGTCCCGGACACTCTTACGAGCAGTACTTC
-	TRBV25-1	TRBJ1-2	-	CASSEYRSGNYGYTF	TGTGCCAGCAGTGAATATCGCTCAGGGAACTATGGCTACACCTTC
TRBD1	TRBV5-1	TRBJ2-5	once	CASRGTGRQYF	TGCGCCAGCAGGGGGACAGGGCGGCAGTACTTC
-	TRBV7-8	TRBJ2-5	-	CASSSEMGTQYF	TGTGCCAGCAGCTCGGAGATGGGGACCCAGTACTTC
TRBD1	TRBV19	TRBJ1-1	once	CASSTTGGVNTEAFF	TGTGCCAGTAGTACGACAGGGGGTGTGAACACTGAAGCTTTCTTT
-	TRBV2	TRBJ2-2	-	CASRGDSTGELFF	TGTGCCAGCAGAGGAGACAGTACCGGGGAGCTGTTTTTT
-	TRBV19	TRBJ2-1	-	CASSIDRYSYNEQFF	TGTGCCAGTAGTATAGATAGATACTCCTACAATGAGCAGTTCTTC
-	TRBV19	TRBJ1-1	-	CASSMGSPEAFF	TGTGCCAGTAGTATGGGGAGCCCGGAAGCTTTCTTT
-	TRBV7-8	TRBJ1-5	-	CASSFRDKNQPQHF	TGTGCCAGCAGCTTTCGGGACAAAAATCAGCCCCAGCATTTT
-	TRBV19	TRBJ1-5	-	CASTDGGRVNQPQHF	TGTGCCAGTACCGATGGGGGCAGGGTCAATCAGCCCCAGCATTTT
-	TRBV6-4	TRBJ2-7	-	CASSDSPGHGTYEQYF	TGTGCCAGCAGTGACTCGCCGGGACACGGAACCTACGAGCAGTACTTC
TRBD1	TRBV10-3	TRBJ1-2	-	CAISGLDRGRGYTF	TGTGCCATCAGTGGGCTAGACAGGGGGCGAGGCTACACCTTC
TRBD1	TRBV29-1	TRBJ1-1	once	CSVGSGGTEAFF	TGCAGCGTTGGTTCAGGGGGCACTGAAGCTTTCTTT
-	TRBV15	TRBJ1-1	few	CATSNRRTGEPNTEAFF	TGTGCCACCAGCAATCGCCGGACTGGTGAGCCGAACACTGAAGCTTTCTTT
-	TRBV30	TRBJ2-6	-	CACSLVSGANVLTF	TGTGCCTGCAGTCTAGTCTCTGGGGCCAACGTCCTGACTTTC
TRBD2	TRBV27	TRBJ2-5	-	CASSLLMGTSGGGPQETQYF	TGTGCCAGCAGTTTATTAATGGGGACTAGCGGGGGGGGCCCACAAGAGACCCAGTACTTC
TRBD1	TRBV28	TRBJ1-1	-	CASSTGGVTEAFF	TGTGCCAGCAGTACAGGGGGCGTCACTGAAGCTTTCTTT
-	TRBV28	TRBJ1-2	-	CASSWGRVYGYTF	TGTGCCAGCAGTTGGGGCCGCGTATATGGCTACACCTTC
-	TRBV2	TRBJ1-5	-	CASKRERQYSNQPQHF	TGTGCCAGCAAGCGGGAGCGACAGTATAGCAATCAGCCCCAGCATTTT
-	TRBV6-6	TRBJ1-2	-	CASSTDYNYGYTF	TGTGCCAGCAGTACCGACTACAACTATGGCTACACCTTC
-	TRBV2	TRBJ1-1	-	CASSGQTGLRAEAFF	TGTGCCAGCAGTGGTCAAACAGGGCTTAGGGCTGAAGCTTTCTTT
-	TRBV18	TRBJ2-1	-	CASSKTGPYNEQFF	TGTGCCAGCTCAAAAACAGGGCCATACAATGAGCAGTTCTTC
-	TRBV7-2	TRBJ1-5	once	CASSLRQLSNQPQHF	TGTGCCAGCAGCTTACGACAGCTTAGCAATCAGCCCCAGCATTTT
-	TRBV29-1	TRBJ2-5	-	CSARRPQETQYF	TGCAGCGCTCGGAGGCCACAAGAGACCCAGTACTTC
TRBD1	TRBV2	TRBJ1-2	-	CARRDRANYGYTF	TGTGCCAGAAGGGACAGGGCTAACTATGGCTACACCTTC
-	TRBV10-3	TRBJ2-7	-	CAISGGRGALEYEQYF	TGTGCCATCAGTGGGGGGAGGGGGGCGTTGGAGTACGAGCAGTACTTC
-	TRBV18	TRBJ1-1	-	CASSPPRAVGGGEAFF	TGTGCCAGCTCACCACCGCGTGCTGTCGGGGGTGGGGAAGCTTTCTTT
TRBD1	TRBV5-1	TRBJ2-7	-	CASSLGDRGERLEQYF	TGCGCCAGCAGCTTGGGTGACAGGGGAGAAAGGCTAGAGCAGTACTTC